This entry features one TCR beta chain sequence. The antigen is undetermined. Relative to the germline gene, one junction end is altered; a read error may explain this. Primers: 60 Vbeta forward and 13 Jbeta reverse. Sequencing was performed with immunoSEQ multiplex PCR; in TCRdb, only in-frame clones are kept and a portion is missing. The repertoire holds around 130,000 clones, with approximately 85% as singletons. The CDR3 has 12 residues. Germline V gene lookup returns CDR1 SGHNT and CDR2 YYREEE (reference sequence). This specimen comes from a study of cytomegalovirus exposure and HLA in healthy donors. General observations from the study: Later analysis demonstrated an association between a missense DCLRE1C variant and TCR beta V- and J-gene trimming. Most TCR sequences were rare, but some public TCRs occurred in many donors.

This TCR derives from a boy younger than 18 in good health and CMV-seronegative. This chain links TRBV5-4 with TRBJ2-7, with D possibly matching TRBD2 (5 bases). The sequencing input was PBMCs. Here the CDR3 reads CASSLDREKSHF. CDR3 nucleotides: TGTGCCAGCAGCTTGGATAGGGAGAAGAGTCACTTC.